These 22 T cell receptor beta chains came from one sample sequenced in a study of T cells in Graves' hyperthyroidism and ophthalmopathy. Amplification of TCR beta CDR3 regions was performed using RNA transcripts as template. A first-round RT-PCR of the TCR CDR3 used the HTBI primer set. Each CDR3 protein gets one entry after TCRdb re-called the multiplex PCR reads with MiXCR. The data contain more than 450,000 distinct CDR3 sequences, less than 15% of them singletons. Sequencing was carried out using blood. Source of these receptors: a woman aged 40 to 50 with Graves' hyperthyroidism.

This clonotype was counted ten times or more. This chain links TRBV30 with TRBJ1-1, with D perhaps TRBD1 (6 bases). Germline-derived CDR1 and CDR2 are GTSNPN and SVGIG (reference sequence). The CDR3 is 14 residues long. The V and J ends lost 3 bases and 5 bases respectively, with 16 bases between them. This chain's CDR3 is CAWSAVGGATEAFF. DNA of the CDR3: TGTGCCTGGAGCGCGGTGGGGGGCGCAACTGAAGCTTTCTTT.

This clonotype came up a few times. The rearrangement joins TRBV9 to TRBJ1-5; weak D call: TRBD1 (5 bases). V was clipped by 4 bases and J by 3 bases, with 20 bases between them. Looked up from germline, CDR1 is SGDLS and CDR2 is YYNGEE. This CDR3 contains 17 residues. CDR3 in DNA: TGTGCCAGCAGCCCAAGCCCGGGGGTCTCGAACAATCAGCCCCAGCATTTT. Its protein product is CASSPSPGVSNNQPQHF.

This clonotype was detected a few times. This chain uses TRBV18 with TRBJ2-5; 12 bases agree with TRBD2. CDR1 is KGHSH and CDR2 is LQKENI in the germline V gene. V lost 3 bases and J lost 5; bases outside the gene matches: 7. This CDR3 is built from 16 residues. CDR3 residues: CASSPRLAGDSETQYF. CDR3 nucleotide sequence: TGTGCCAGCTCACCGCGACTAGCGGGAGACTCGGAGACCCAGTACTTC.

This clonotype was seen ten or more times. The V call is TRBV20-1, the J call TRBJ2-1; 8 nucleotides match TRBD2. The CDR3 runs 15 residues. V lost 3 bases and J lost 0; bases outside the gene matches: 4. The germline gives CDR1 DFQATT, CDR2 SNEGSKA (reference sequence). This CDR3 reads CSASTLADSYNEQFF. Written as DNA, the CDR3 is TGCAGTGCTAGCACACTAGCGGACTCCTACAATGAGCAGTTCTTC.

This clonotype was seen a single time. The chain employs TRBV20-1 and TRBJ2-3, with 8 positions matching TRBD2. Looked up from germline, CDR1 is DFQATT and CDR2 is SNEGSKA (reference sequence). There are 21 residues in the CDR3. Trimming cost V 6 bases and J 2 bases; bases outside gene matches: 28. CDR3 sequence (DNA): TGCAGTGCCCTTTATTCCGACACATTTCATTATATAGCGGGACTCACAGATACGCAGTATTTT. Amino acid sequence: CSALYSDTFHYIAGLTDTQYF.

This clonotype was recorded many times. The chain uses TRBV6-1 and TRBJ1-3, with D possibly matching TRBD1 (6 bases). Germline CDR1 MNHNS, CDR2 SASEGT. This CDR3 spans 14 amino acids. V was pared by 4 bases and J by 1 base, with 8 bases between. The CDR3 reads CASSVTGSGNTIYF. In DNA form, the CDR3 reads TGTGCCAGCAGTGTTACAGGGTCTGGAAACACCATATATTTT.

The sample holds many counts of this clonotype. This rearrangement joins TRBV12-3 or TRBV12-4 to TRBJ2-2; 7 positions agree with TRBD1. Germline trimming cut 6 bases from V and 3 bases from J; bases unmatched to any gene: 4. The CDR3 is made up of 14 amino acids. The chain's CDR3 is CASSRDSYTGELFF. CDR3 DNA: TGTGCCAGCAGCAGGGACAGCTACACCGGGGAGCTGTTTTTT.

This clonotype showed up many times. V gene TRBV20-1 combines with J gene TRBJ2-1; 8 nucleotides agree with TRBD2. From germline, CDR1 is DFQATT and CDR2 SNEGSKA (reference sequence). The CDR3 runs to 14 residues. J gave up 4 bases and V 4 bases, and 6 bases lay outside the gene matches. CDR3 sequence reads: CSAKLAVRYNEQFF. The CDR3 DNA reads TGCAGTGCTAAACTAGCGGTCCGATACAATGAGCAGTTCTTC.

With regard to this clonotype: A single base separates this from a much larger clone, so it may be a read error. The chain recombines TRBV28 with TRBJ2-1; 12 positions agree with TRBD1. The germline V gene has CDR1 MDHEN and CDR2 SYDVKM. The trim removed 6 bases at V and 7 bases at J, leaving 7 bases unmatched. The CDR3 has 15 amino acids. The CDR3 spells CASRPGTGGPNEQFF. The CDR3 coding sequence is TGTGCCAGCAGACCCGGGACAGGGGGCCCAAATGAGCAGTTCTTC.

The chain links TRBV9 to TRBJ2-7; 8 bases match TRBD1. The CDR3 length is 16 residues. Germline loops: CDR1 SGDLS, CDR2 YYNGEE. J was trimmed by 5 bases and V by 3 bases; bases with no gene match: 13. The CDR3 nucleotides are TGTGCCAGCAGCGCGGACGACAGGGGCAGTAAGAACGAGCAGTACTTC. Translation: CASSADDRGSKNEQYF.

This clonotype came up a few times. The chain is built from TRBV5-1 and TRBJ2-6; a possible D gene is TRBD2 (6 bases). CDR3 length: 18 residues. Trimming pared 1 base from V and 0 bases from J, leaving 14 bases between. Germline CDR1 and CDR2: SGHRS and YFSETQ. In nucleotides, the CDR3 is TGCGCCAGCAGCTTGCGATCTAGCGTCGACTCTGGGGCCAACGTCCTGACTTTC. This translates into CASSLRSSVDSGANVLTF.

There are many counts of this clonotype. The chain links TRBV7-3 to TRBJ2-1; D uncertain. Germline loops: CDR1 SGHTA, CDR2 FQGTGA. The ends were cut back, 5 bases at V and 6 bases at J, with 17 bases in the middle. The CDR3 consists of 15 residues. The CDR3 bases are TGTGCCAGCAGCCCTGCTCGGACCCAGAGCAATGAGCAGTTCTTC. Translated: CASSPARTQSNEQFF.

The CDR3, as DNA: TGTGCCAGTAGTATCCAGGGGTCTACGAACACCGGGGAGCTGTTTTTT. This codes for CASSIQGSTNTGELFF. The chain is built from TRBV19 and TRBJ2-2, with D possibly being TRBD1 (6 bases). There are 16 residues in the CDR3. V was pared by 3 bases and J by 0 bases, with 11 bases between. Germline CDR1 and CDR2: LNHDA and SQIVND (reference sequence).

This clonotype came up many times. Here the CDR3 reads CASSFGTGGTDTQYF. The CDR3 coding sequence is TGTGCCAGCAGCTTCGGGACAGGGGGCACAGATACGCAGTATTTT. This chain uses TRBV28 with TRBJ2-3; 10 nucleotides line up with TRBD1. The germline gives CDR1 MDHEN, CDR2 SYDVKM. The CDR3 runs to 15 residues. V shed 6 bases and J 1 base; nucleotides not matched to a gene: 4.

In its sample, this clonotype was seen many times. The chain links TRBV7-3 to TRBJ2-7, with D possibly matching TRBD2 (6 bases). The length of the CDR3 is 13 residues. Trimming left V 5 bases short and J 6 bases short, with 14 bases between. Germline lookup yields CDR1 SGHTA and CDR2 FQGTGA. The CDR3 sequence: CASSLGLTGEQYF. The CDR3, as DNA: TGTGCCAGCAGCCTGGGACTCACCGGCGAGCAGTACTTC.

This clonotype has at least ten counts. The CDR3 DNA reads as TGTGCCAGCAGTGAGTTGTCGGGAGTGGGCACAGATACGCAGTATTTT. Amino acid sequence: CASSELSGVGTDTQYF. The gene calls are TRBV2 and TRBJ2-3; possible D gene TRBD2, 6 bases. CDR1 and CDR2 from the germline V gene are SNHLY and FYNNEI. The CDR3 is made up of 16 amino acids. With 3 bases removed from V and 1 base from J, the gap between germline ends came to 14 bases.

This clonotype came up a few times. The CDR3 coding sequence is TGTGCCAGCAGTGTATTAACTAGCGCCTACAATGAGCAGTTCTTC. Translated, it gives CASSVLTSAYNEQFF. The rearrangement joins TRBV11-1 to TRBJ2-1; 7 positions agree with TRBD2. Germline CDR1 reads SGHAT; CDR2 reads FQDESV (reference sequence). This CDR3 contains 15 residues. The trim removed 6 bases at V and 2 bases at J, leaving 7 bases unmatched.

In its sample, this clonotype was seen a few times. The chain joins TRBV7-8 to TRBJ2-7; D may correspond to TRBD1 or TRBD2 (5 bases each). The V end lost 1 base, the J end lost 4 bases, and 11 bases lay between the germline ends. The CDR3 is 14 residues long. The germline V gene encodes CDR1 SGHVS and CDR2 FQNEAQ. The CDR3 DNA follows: TGTGCCAGCAGCTTAGAGACGGGGCTTTACGAGCAGTACTTC. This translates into CASSLETGLYEQYF. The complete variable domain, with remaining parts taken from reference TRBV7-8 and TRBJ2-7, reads GAGVSQSPRYKVAKRGQDVALRCDPISGHVSLFWYQQALGQGPEFLTYFQNEAQLDKSGLPSDRFFAERPEGSVSTLKIQRTQQEDSAVYLCASSLETGLYEQYFGPGTRLTVT.

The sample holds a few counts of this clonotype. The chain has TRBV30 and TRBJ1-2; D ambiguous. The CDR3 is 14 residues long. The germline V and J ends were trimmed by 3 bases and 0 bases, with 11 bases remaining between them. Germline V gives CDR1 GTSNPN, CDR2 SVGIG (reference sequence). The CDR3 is CAWRKQQSNYGYTF. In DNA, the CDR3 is TGTGCCTGGAGAAAACAGCAGTCTAACTATGGCTACACCTTC.

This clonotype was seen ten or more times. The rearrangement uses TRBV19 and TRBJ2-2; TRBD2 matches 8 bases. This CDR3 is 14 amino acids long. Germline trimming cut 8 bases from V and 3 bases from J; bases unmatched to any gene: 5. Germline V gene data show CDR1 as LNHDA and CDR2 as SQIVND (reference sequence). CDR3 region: CASYGLADTGELFF. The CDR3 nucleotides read TGTGCCAGTTATGGACTAGCTGACACCGGGGAGCTGTTTTTT.

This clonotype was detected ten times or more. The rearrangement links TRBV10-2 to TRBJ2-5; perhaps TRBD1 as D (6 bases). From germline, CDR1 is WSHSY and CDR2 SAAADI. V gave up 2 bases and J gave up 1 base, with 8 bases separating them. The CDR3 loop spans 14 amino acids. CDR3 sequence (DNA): TGCGCCAGCAGTGAGGGACAGAGCCAAGAGACCCAGTACTTC. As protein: CASSEGQSQETQYF.

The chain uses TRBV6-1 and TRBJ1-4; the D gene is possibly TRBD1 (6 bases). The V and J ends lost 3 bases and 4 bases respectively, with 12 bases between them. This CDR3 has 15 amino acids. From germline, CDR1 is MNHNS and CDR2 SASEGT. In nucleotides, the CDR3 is TGTGCCAGCAGTGAGAAACAGGGACATAATGAAAAACTGTTTTTT. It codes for CASSEKQGHNEKLFF.